Each of the 18 T cell receptor beta chains below was sequenced from the same sample in a study of T cell responses to AZD1222 COVID-19 vaccine. Libraries were prepared by immunoSEQ multiplex PCR; TCRdb keeps only in-frame clonotypes and omits some of them. The table has roughly 90,000 clones, approximately 89% seen once; the top ten hold over 4%. The source material was peripheral blood, sampled 28 days after the second AZD1222 dose. These receptors originate from an adult who received the AZD1222 COVID-19 vaccine.

The chain is built from TRBV21-1 and TRBJ2-7; whether TRBD1, the table's D call, matches the DNA was not checked. TRBV21-1 is a recognized pseudogene. The CDR3 consists of 13 residues. CDR3 loop: CASPKRRGYEQYV. The CDR3 nucleotides are TGTGCCAGCCCCAAGCGTAGGGGCTACGAGCAGTACGTC.

This chain joins TRBV4-1 and TRBJ1-1; D is unclear. The CDR3 has 12 residues. Germline loops: CDR1 MGHRA, CDR2 YSYEKL. The V and J ends lost 6 bases and 1 base respectively, with 6 bases between them. Written as DNA, the CDR3 is TGCGCCAGCAGTCCACCGAACACTGAAGCTTTCTTT. Translation gives CASSPPNTEAFF.

The chain has TRBV6-5 and TRBJ2-7, with D possibly being TRBD1 (6 bases). V gave up 0 bases and J gave up 3 bases, with 12 bases separating them. Per germline, CDR1 MNHEY and CDR2 SVGAGI. The CDR3 runs 15 residues. The CDR3 DNA reads TGTGCCAGCAGTTACTCGCAGGGGCTAAACTACGAGCAGTACTTC. Amino acids: CASSYSQGLNYEQYF.

The chain combines TRBV6-5 with TRBJ2-5; no definite D call. Germline V CDR1 and CDR2: MNHEY, SVGAGI. The ends were cut back, 7 bases at V and 3 bases at J, with 6 bases in the middle. This CDR3 contains 11 residues. CDR3: CASKREETQYF. The CDR3 coding sequence is TGTGCCAGCAAAAGAGAAGAGACCCAGTACTTC.

The chain joins TRBV5-1 to TRBJ2-3; TRBD1 aligns across 9 bases. Losses at the gene ends were 3 bases for V and 4 bases for J; bases not matched to a gene: 9. The CDR3 is 16 amino acids. Germline V gene data show CDR1 as SGHRS and CDR2 as YFSETQ. The chain's CDR3 is CASSSQTGGMADTQYF. The CDR3 DNA reads as TGCGCCAGCAGCTCACAAACAGGGGGCATGGCAGATACGCAGTATTTT. The full variable domain, with the rest looked up from reference TRBV5-1 and TRBJ2-3, is KAGVTQTPRYLIKTRGQQVTLSCSPISGHRSVSWYQQTPGQGLQFLFEYFSETQRNKGNFPGRFSGRQFSNSRSEMNVSTLELGDSALYLCASSSQTGGMADTQYFGPGTRLTVL.

This sequence joins TRBV7-8 and TRBJ1-5; 7 positions match TRBD1. Germline CDR1 and CDR2: SGHVS and FQNEAQ. The length of the CDR3 is 16 residues. Trimming at V came to 0 bases and at J to 5 bases, leaving 7 bases not matched to a gene. The CDR3 coding sequence is TGTGCCAGCAGCTTAGCAAGGGCAGGGGGGGATCAGCCCCAGCATTTT. As protein: CASSLARAGGDQPQHF.

The gene calls are TRBV29-1 and TRBJ2-5; D ambiguous. This CDR3 region has 15 residues. The V end lost 3 bases, the J end lost 2 bases, and 16 bases lay between the germline ends. Germline V gene sequence: CDR1 SQVTM, CDR2 ANQGSEA. The CDR3 protein is CSVDLDPTRQETQYF. CDR3 nucleotide sequence: TGCAGCGTTGATCTTGACCCGACCCGGCAAGAGACCCAGTACTTC.

V is TRBV18 and J is TRBJ1-2, with a tentative D call TRBD1 (6 bases). The germline V gene has CDR1 KGHSH and CDR2 LQKENI. V was trimmed by 2 bases and J by 11 bases, leaving 15 bases between them. The CDR3 runs 13 residues. As DNA, the CDR3 is TGTGCCAGCTCACCAGGAGGAAGGACAGCTTACACCTTC. It codes for CASSPGGRTAYTF.

A word on this clone: At one boundary the junction diverges from the germline segment, which might be a read error. This chain connects TRBV11-2 to TRBJ1-1, with a weak D call TRBD1 (5 bases). The germline V gene encodes CDR1 SGHAT and CDR2 FQNNGV. The CDR3 loop spans 16 amino acids. The CDR3 bases are TGTGCCAGCAGATTAGAGGGGACCTGGATGAACACTGAAGCTTTCTTT. This sequence encodes CASRLEGTWMNTEAFF.

This clone occurred once. The rearrangement links TRBV27 to TRBJ1-5; D is ambiguous. The germline gives CDR1 MNHEY, CDR2 SMNVEV (reference sequence). Trimming pared 5 bases from V and 12 bases from J, leaving 14 bases between. The CDR3 has 12 amino acids. CDR3 DNA sequence: TGTGCCAGCAGTCCCACGGACGGGAACCAGCATTTT. Translation gives CASSPTDGNQHF.

CDR3 loop: CASSSSSGGYYNEQFF. CDR3 coding DNA: TGTGCCAGCAGCTCATCTAGCGGGGGCTACTACAATGAGCAGTTCTTC. The gene calls are TRBV7-9 and TRBJ2-1, with 10 bases that match TRBD2. This CDR3 is built from 16 residues. Germline V gives CDR1 SEHNR, CDR2 FQNEAQ (reference sequence). The J segment lost 3 bases and the V segment lost 4 bases, leaving 6 bases of the junction unmatched. Complete variable domain (other parts from reference TRBV7-9 and TRBJ2-1): DTGVSQNPRHKITKRGQNVTFRCDPISEHNRLYWYRQTLGQGPEFLTYFQNEAQLEKSRLLSDRFSAERPKGSFSTLEIQRTEQGDSAMYLCASSSSSGGYYNEQFFGPGTRLTVL.

This CDR3 reads CASSLNPSGNTEAFF. As DNA, the CDR3 is TGTGCCAGCAGTCTAAATCCGTCAGGGAACACTGAAGCTTTCTTT. V is TRBV27 and J is TRBJ1-1; the D is unclear. The CDR3 covers 15 residues. The germline V gene has CDR1 MNHEY and CDR2 SMNVEV (reference sequence). V was trimmed by 5 bases and J by 1 base, leaving 14 bases between them.

J is TRBJ1-2 and V is TRBV20-1, with unresolved D. The germline V gene has CDR1 DFQATT and CDR2 SNEGSKA (reference sequence). The CDR3 runs 10 residues. CDR3 residues: CSGPGYGYTF. The CDR3, as DNA: TGCAGCGGACCGGGCTATGGCTACACCTTC.

The chain combines TRBV3-1 (or the pseudogene TRBV3-2) with TRBJ2-4, with D unresolved. This CDR3 has 13 residues. Germline V lookup: CDR1 LGHDT, CDR2 YNNKEL (reference sequence). V lost 1 base, J lost 2 bases, and 3 bases lay in between. This CDR3 reads CASSQGSKNIQYF. The CDR3 DNA reads as TGTGCCAGCAGCCAAGGGTCCAAAAACATTCAGTACTTC.

The rearrangement joins TRBV11-3 to TRBJ2-5; 8 bases are shared with TRBD1. Per the germline V gene, CDR1 is SGHNT and CDR2 is YENEEA. This CDR3 has 15 residues. J was trimmed by 5 bases and V by 5 bases; bases with no gene match: 10. CDR3 nucleotide sequence: TGTGCCAGCAGCACGACGGACAGGGTGGGGGAGACCCAGTACTTC. Its translation is CASSTTDRVGETQYF.

This clone was picked up one time. The rearrangement links TRBV4-3 to TRBJ1-1; D remains ambiguous. This CDR3 has 14 amino acids. Trimming shortened V by 1 base and J by 3 bases, and 9 bases separated the two germline ends. CDR1 and CDR2 (germline): LGHNA, YSLEER. For the CDR3, the DNA is TGCGCCAGCAGCCAAGCCGGGATTGACACTGAAGCTTTCTTT. It translates to CASSQAGIDTEAFF.

The gene calls are TRBV6-6 and TRBJ1-4; maybe TRBD1 (6 bases). Per the germline V gene, CDR1 is MNHNY and CDR2 is SVGAGI (reference sequence). Trimming stripped 0 bases from V and 14 bases from J, with 16 bases between. The CDR3 covers 14 residues. CDR3 in DNA: TGTGCCAGCAGTTACTCCCCGACAGGCCACACGCTGTTTTTT. Translating it yields CASSYSPTGHTLFF.

The rearrangement links TRBV7-3 to TRBJ1-1; D is unresolved. Germline lookup yields CDR1 SGHTA and CDR2 FQGTGA. V lost 0 bases to trimming and J lost 3 bases, with 8 bases between them. The CDR3 spans 14 residues. DNA of the CDR3: TGTGCCAGCAGCTTAACGGGCCTTGACACTGAAGCTTTCTTT. Encoded protein: CASSLTGLDTEAFF.